The clone carrying this T cell receptor (beta chain) was picked up a small number of times. Its antigen is currently unknown. These data belong to a study of T cell clones after liver transplantation. Sequencing of dividing CFSE-low cells from the MLR defined alloreactive TCRbeta sequences. Germline values: CDR1 MNHNS, CDR2 SASEGT. The V segment lost 4 bases and the J segment 0 bases; nucleotides outside the gene matches: 2. The CDR3 is made up of 15 amino acids. Measured with immunoSEQ multiplex PCR; TCRdb has only the in-frame clones, and not every one. This table holds 3,000 or so clones, approximately 20% found once.

Sequenced material: CD4+ T cells from PBMCs cultured with third-party cells. The gene calls are TRBV6-1 and TRBJ2-2; 7 bases match TRBD1. The sequence was obtained from a human patient who received a liver transplant. Some T cells may be transferred from the graft donor. The CDR3 loop is CASSAGTANTGELFF. DNA of the CDR3: TGTGCCAGCAGTGCCGGGACAGCGAACACCGGGGAGCTGTTTTTT.